This T cell receptor beta chain was documented in a study of cytomegalovirus exposure and HLA in healthy donors. Broader study findings: Links to common viral pathogens appeared, in a later analysis, for several of the most significant clusters.

The CDR3 has 15 residues. Trimming removed 5 bases from V and 1 base from J, with 12 bases in between. Germline V gene data show CDR1 as MNHEY and CDR2 as SVGAGI. Of note for this clone: The antigen remains undetermined.

The PCR made use of 60 Vbeta and 13 Jbeta primers. Produced via immunoSEQ multiplex PCR; TCRdb's table is partial and in-frame only. The table has tens of thousands of clones, approximately 80% seen once. When sampled, the donors appeared nominally healthy, though they likely had unrecorded immune exposures. The rearrangement joins TRBV6-5 to TRBJ1-5; D perhaps matches TRBD1 (5 bases). The clonotype was recovered from a man in his sixties in good health and CMV-seronegative. Source material: PBMCs. CDR3 DNA sequence: TGTGCCAGCAGTCGTCTGGGGCGAAGCAATCAGCCCCAGCATTTT. This codes for CASSRLGRSNQPQHF.